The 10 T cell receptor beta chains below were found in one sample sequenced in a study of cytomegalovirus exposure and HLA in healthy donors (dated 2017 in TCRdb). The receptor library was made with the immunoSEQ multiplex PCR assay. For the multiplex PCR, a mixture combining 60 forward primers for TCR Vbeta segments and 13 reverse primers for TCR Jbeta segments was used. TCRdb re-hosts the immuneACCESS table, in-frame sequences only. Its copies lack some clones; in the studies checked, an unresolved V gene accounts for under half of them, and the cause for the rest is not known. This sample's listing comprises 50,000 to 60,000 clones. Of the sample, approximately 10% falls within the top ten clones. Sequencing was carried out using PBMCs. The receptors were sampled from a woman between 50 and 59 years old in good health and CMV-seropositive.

The CDR3: CASSVRGAGANVLTF. Here the CDR3 DNA reads TGTGCCAGCAGTGTCAGAGGAGCTGGGGCCAACGTCCTGACTTTC. V usage is TRBV6-1 and J usage is TRBJ2-6; unclear D gene. CDR1 MNHNS and CDR2 SASEGT come from the germline V gene. V was cut by 4 bases and J by 2 bases, with 9 bases left in between. This CDR3 region has 15 residues.

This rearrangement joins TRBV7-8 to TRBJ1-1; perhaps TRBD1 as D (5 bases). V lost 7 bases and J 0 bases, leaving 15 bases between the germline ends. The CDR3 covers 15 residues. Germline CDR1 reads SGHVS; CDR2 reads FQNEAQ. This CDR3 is CASIQRAGLNTEAFF. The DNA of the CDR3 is TGTGCCAGCATCCAAAGGGCAGGGCTGAACACTGAAGCTTTCTTT. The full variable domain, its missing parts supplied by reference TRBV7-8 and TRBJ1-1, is GAGVSQSPRYKVAKRGQDVALRCDPISGHVSLFWYQQALGQGPEFLTYFQNEAQLDKSGLPSDRFFAERPEGSVSTLKIQRTQQEDSAVYLCASIQRAGLNTEAFFGQGTRLTVV.

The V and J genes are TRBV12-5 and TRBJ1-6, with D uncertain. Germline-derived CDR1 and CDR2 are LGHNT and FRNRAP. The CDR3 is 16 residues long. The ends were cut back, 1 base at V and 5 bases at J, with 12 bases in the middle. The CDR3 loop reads CASGLGIGGNNSPLHF. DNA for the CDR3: TGTGCTAGTGGTTTGGGGATAGGCGGCAATAATTCACCCCTCCACTTT.

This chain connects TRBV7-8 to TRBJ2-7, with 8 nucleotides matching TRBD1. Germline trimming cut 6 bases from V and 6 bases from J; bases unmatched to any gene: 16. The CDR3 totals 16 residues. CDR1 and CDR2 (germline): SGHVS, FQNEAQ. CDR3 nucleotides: TGTGCCAGCAGATCGACCCTGGCAGGGGGCAAGGGCGAGCAGTACTTC. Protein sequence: CASRSTLAGGKGEQYF.

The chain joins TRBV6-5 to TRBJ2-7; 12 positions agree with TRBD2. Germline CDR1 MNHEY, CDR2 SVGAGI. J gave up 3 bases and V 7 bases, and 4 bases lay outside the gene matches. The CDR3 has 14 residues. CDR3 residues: CASTAGLAGYEQYF. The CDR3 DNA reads TGTGCCAGCACTGCGGGACTAGCGGGCTACGAGCAGTACTTC.

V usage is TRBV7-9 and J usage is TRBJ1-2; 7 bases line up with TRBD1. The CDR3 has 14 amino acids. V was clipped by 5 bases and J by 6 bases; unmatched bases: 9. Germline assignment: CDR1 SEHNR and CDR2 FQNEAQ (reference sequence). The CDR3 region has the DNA TGTGCCAGCAGCAATCAACAGGGGATTGATGGCTACACCTTC. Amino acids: CASSNQQGIDGYTF.

This CDR3 reads CASSRTGGHEQYF. CDR3 DNA sequence: TGCGCCAGCAGTCGTACAGGGGGCCACGAGCAGTACTTC. The V gene is TRBV4-1, the J gene TRBJ2-7, with 9 bases fitting TRBD1. The CDR3 covers 13 residues. Losses at the gene ends were 6 bases for V and 5 bases for J; bases not matched to a gene: 5. CDR1 MGHRA and CDR2 YSYEKL come from the germline V gene.

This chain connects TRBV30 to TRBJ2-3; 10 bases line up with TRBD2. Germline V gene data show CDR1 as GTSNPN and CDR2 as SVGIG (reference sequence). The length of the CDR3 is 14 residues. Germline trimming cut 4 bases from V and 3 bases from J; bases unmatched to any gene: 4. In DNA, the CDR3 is TGTGCCTGGACTAGCGGGGGCGGTACAGATACGCAGTATTTT. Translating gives CAWTSGGGTDTQYF.

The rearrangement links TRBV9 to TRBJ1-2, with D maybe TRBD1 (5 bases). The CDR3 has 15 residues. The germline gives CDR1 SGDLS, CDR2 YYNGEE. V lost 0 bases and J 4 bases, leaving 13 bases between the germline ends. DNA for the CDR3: TGTGCCAGCAGCGTAGCTAGGGGCGTCGGCTATGGCTACACCTTC. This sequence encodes CASSVARGVGYGYTF.

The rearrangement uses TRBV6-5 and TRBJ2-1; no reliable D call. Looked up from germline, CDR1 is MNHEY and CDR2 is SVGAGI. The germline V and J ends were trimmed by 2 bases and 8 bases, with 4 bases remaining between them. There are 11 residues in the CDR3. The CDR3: CASSYLYEQFF. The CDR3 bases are TGTGCCAGCAGTTACCTTTATGAGCAGTTCTTC.